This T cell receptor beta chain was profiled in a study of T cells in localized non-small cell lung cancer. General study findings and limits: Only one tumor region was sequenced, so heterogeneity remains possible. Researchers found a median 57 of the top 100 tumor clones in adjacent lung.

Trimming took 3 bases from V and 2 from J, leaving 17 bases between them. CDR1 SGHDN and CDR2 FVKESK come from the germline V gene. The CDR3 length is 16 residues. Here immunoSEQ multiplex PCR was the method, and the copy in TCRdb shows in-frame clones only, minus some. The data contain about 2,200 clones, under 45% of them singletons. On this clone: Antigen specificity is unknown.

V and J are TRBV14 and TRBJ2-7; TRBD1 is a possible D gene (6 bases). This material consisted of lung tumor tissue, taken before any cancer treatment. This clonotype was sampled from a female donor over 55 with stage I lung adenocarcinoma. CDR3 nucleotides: TGTGCCAGCAGCCAGGGTCCGGCAGGGGCAACCTACGAGCAGTACTTC. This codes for CASSQGPAGATYEQYF.